This TCR beta chain was profiled in a study of radiation and T cells in renal cell carcinoma. Data came from immunoSEQ multiplex PCR; TCRdb stores just in-frame clones and leaves some out. The sample gives over 60,000 clones, around four fifths of which show up once; under 2.5% is in the top ten. Time point indicated: blood 4 weeks post-SBRT, at nephrectomy. As to treatment: 15 Gy SBRT to primary tumor, nephrectomy 4 weeks later. This clonotype originated in an older woman with renal cell carcinoma. The sequenced sample was blood, obtained from a patient whose treatment included radiotherapy and nephrectomy.

The CDR3 sequence: CASSGQGGHSTDTQYF. The CDR3 DNA reads as TGTGCCAGCAGCGGCCAGGGGGGCCACAGCACAGATACGCAGTATTTT. V is TRBV9 and J is TRBJ2-3, with D possibly TRBD1 on 7 matching bases. The germline V and J ends were trimmed by 3 bases and 0 bases, with 14 bases remaining between them. CDR1 SGDLS and CDR2 YYNGEE come from the germline V gene. This CDR3 has 16 residues.